The subject of this entry is one T cell receptor (beta chain). The antigen remains unidentified. A second PCR, run for about 7 to 12 cycles, used a sample-barcoded 5' primer plus a J-beta primer mix. Each cDNA molecule received a tag from a template-switch adaptor that had 12 random nucleotides. TCRdb reprocessed the 5' RACE reads with MiXCR, giving one entry per CDR3 protein. Here the sample spans hundreds of thousands of distinct CDR3 sequences, around 52% being singletons. Per the germline V gene, CDR1 is MNHEY and CDR2 is SVGAGI. CDR3 length: 11 amino acids. Researchers isolated at least 6 million PBMCs per sample. The sample is drawn from a study of blood T cells in healthy people across ages. Study-level results: Naive CD4+ cells and diversity were both higher in long-lived donors than in aged donors. The donors' CMV status was not determined, possibly confounding changes in expanded clonotypes.

Material for sequencing was blood. The chain has TRBV6-5 and TRBJ2-5, with D perhaps TRBD1 (5 bases). The J call may be in error: the DNA end matches TRBJ2-7 better. The source is an elderly woman in good health. The CDR3 nucleotides read TGTGCCAGGGACATCTCTAACGAGCAGTACTTC. It translates to CARDISNEQYF.